Below, one T cell receptor beta chain is given with its context. The repertoire was sequenced with immunoSEQ multiplex PCR; TCRdb's copy has only in-frame clones and lacks some. In the table there are roughly 130,000 clones, about 88% of which are singletons. The study recruited people aged 18 to 89 years across about two dozen US areas. For recovered donors of Cohort 3, there were two negative PCRs, clearance, or symptom resolution. The data belong to a study of blood T cell repertoires in COVID-19. The wider study: Sites in the United States, Italy and Spain provided acute and convalescent COVID-19 samples. Sources were T cells, B-cell-depleted T cells, or PBMCs; the material itself was cDNA or gDNA.

The CDR3 sequence is 15 residues long. The V gene's germline CDR1 is LNHDA and CDR2 SQIVND (reference sequence). The TCR sequence derives from a woman between 50 and 59 years old who had recovered from COVID-19. V and J are TRBV19 and TRBJ2-1, with 8 positions matching TRBD2. Material for sequencing was PBMCs or T cells enriched from blood (not recorded which). Here the CDR3 reads CAGGAGGDYFNEQFF. CDR3 nucleotides: TGTGCTGGTGGGGCGGGAGGAGATTATTTCAATGAGCAGTTCTTC.